The present entry profiles one T cell receptor (beta chain) with its context. Its target is not known. This CDR3 contains 14 residues. Germline lookup yields CDR1 MDHEN and CDR2 SYDVKM. The germline V and J ends were trimmed by 5 bases and 3 bases, with 11 bases remaining between them. With 60 Vbeta and 13 Jbeta primers, the PCR was carried out. Here immunoSEQ multiplex PCR was the method, and the copy in TCRdb shows in-frame clones only, minus some. The repertoire includes about 130,000 clones, approximately 74% of them detected once, and 5.5% to 8% sits in the top ten. This sample is drawn from a study of cytomegalovirus exposure and HLA in healthy donors. Broader study findings: In a later analysis, an Asian-associated ancestry cluster reportedly showed fewer N-insertions than the roughly 650-donor mean. Indistinguishability led to the exclusion of some V segments, TRBV6-2 and TRBV6-3 included. Most of the TCR beta V segments (in an earlier analysis) were productive either about 90% or about 30% of the time.

Material: PBMCs. The chain combines TRBV28 with TRBJ1-5; D unresolved. The sequence derives from a male donor in good health and CMV-seronegative. CDR3 protein: CASSDPGDNQPQHF. The CDR3 DNA sequence: TGTGCCAGCAGTGATCCCGGAGACAATCAGCCCCAGCATTTT. The variable domain in full, with the rest retrieved from reference TRBV28 and TRBJ1-5, is DVKVTQSSRYLVKRTGEKVFLECVQDMDHENMFWYRQDPGLGLRLIYFSYDVKMKEKGDIPEGYSVSREKKERFSLILESASTNQTSMYLCASSDPGDNQPQHFGDGTRLSIL.